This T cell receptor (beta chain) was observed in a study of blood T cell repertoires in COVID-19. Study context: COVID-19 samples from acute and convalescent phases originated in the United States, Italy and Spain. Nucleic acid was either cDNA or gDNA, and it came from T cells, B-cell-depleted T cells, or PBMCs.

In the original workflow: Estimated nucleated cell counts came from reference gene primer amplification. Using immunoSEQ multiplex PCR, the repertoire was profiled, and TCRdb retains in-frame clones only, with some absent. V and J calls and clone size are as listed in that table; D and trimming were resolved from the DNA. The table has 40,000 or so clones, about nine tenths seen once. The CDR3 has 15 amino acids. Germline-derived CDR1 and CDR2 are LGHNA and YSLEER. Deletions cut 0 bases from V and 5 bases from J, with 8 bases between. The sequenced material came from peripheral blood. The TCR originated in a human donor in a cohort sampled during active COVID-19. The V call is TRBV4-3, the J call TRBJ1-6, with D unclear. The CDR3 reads CASSQENFHNSPLHF. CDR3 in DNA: TGCGCCAGCAGCCAAGAAAACTTCCATAATTCACCCCTCCACTTT.